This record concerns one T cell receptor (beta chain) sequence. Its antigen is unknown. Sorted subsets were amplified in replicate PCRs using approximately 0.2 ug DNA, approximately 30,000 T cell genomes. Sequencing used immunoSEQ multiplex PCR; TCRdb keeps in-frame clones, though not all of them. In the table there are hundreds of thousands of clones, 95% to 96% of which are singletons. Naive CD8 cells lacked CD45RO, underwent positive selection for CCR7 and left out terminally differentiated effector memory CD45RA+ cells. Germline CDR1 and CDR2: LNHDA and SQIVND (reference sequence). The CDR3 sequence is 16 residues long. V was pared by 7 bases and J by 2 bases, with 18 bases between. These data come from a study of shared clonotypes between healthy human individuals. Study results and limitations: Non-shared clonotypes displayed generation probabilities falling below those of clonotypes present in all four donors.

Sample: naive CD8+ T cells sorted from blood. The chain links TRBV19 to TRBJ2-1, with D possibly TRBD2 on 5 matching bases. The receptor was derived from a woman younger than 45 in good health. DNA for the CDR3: TGTGCCAGTACCCCAACGCAAATGGGAGCCTACAATGAGCAGTTCTTC. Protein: CASTPTQMGAYNEQFF.